Included here is one T cell receptor beta chain sequence, with context. This specimen belongs to a study of monozygotic twins with inflammatory bowel disease. CDR3 size: 14 residues. CDR1 is SGHRS and CDR2 is YFSETQ in the germline V gene. Using the 5' RACE reads, TCRdb records one entry per CDR3 protein without DNA. The sample features 200,000 to 250,000 distinct CDR3 sequences, with 7.7% in its top ten. The V gene is TRBV5-1, the J gene TRBJ2-7; TCRdb lists TRBD1, though no DNA is available to test this call. The origin of this receptor is a human donor with ulcerative colitis or Crohn's disease, or a healthy co-twin of an affected twin (not recorded which). Material for sequencing was blood. This chain's CDR3 is CASSSSGASYEQYF.